Following are 8 T cell receptor beta chains from one sample sequenced in a study of blood T cells in healthy people across ages. A second PCR of 7 to 11 cycles used a sample-barcoded 5' primer and a J-beta primer mix. TCRdb processed the 5' RACE reads anew with MiXCR; each CDR3 protein has one entry. The table records some 920,000 distinct CDR3 sequences, roughly 51% of them present only once. The source material was blood. These TCRs come from an older woman in good health.

V gene TRBV7-9 combines with J gene TRBJ2-7, with 7 bases identical to TRBD1. With the DNA end fitting TRBJ2-5 better, the J assignment may be wrong. Germline V gives CDR1 SEHNR, CDR2 FQNEAQ (reference sequence). This CDR3 region has 15 residues. DNA for the CDR3: TGTGCCAGCACCGGGGACAGTAGAGCTCCAGAGACCCAGTACTTC. Translated: CASTGDSRAPETQYF.

The chain uses TRBV5-5 and TRBJ2-7, with D perhaps assigned TRBD1 or TRBD2 (5 bases each). The CDR3 spans 14 residues. The germline V gene has CDR1 SGHKS and CDR2 YYEKEE (reference sequence). Trimming took off 3 bases at V and 5 bases at J, with 15 bases between the two ends. DNA of the CDR3: TGTGCCAGCAGCTCGGGACCCTCCAGGGACGAGCAGTACTTC. It encodes CASSSGPSRDEQYF.

The chain links TRBV20-1 to TRBJ2-1; D may correspond to TRBD1 or TRBD2 (5 bases each). The CDR3 runs to 14 residues. The V end lost 3 bases, the J end lost 8 bases, and 17 bases lay between the germline ends. From germline, CDR1 is DFQATT and CDR2 SNEGSKA (reference sequence). The CDR3 protein is CSARGYGAGDEQFF. The CDR3, as DNA: TGCAGTGCTAGGGGCTATGGGGCGGGCGATGAGCAGTTCTTC.

CDR3 loop: CASSQGVGYPQFF. Here the CDR3 DNA reads TGTGCCAGCAGCCAAGGGGTCGGCTACCCTCAGTTCTTC. V is TRBV4-2 and J is TRBJ2-1; D remains unclear. Trimming removed 1 base at V and 13 bases at J, with 14 bases between. Germline CDR1 is LGHNA and CDR2 is YNFKEQ. CDR3 length: 13 residues.

In the case of this clonotype: At one boundary the junction diverges from the germline segment, which might be a read error. The rearrangement joins TRBV27 to TRBJ2-3; no reliable D call. CDR1 and CDR2 (germline): MNHEY, SMNVEV (reference sequence). The CDR3 totals 14 residues. In nucleotides, the CDR3 is TGTGTCAGCAGTTTAGGCCGGTCTTCAGATACGCAGTATTTT. This translates into CVSSLGRSSDTQYF.

The genes are TRBV20-1 and TRBJ2-1; tentative D call: TRBD1 (6 bases). The DNA end favors TRBJ2-7, so the J call may be wrong. The CDR3 runs 13 residues. Germline V gene lookup returns CDR1 DFQATT and CDR2 SNEGSKA (reference sequence). This CDR3 reads CSARGQAYNEQYF. In DNA, the CDR3 is TGCAGTGCTAGAGGACAGGCCTACAATGAGCAGTACTTC.

A single count supports this clonotype. The V call is TRBV11-2, the J call TRBJ2-2, with 11 bases identical to TRBD2. This CDR3 region has 16 residues. V trimming: 7 bases; J trimming: 5 bases; junction bases outside the gene matches: 9. In germline, CDR1 is SGHAT, CDR2 FQNNGV. The CDR3 bases are TGTGCCAGCACCCGAACTAGCGGGAGTGGTACCGGGGAGCTGTTTTTT. Its protein is CASTRTSGSGTGELFF.

The chain couples TRBV12-3 or TRBV12-4 to TRBJ1-2, with 9 bases that match TRBD1. The CDR3 consists of 15 residues. V was clipped by 5 bases and J by 4 bases; unmatched bases: 8. The CDR3 loop is CASSPGTGKIYGYTF. The CDR3 DNA is TGTGCCAGCAGTCCCGGGACAGGGAAAATCTATGGCTACACCTTC.